Listed below are T cell receptor beta chains from one sample, sequenced in a study of shared clonotypes between healthy human individuals. Using immunoSEQ multiplex PCR, the repertoire was profiled, and TCRdb retains in-frame clones only, with some absent. The sample has millions of clones, 85% to 95% seen once. The sample was naive CD4+ T cells from PBMCs. These receptors originate from a man in his late teens or twenties in good health. Some clones in this sample may be carry-over from other donors' samples. Both conserved end residues are part of each CDR3. A D gene is named only where the DNA matches it firmly. For some rows the clone size is stated as once, few or many, or as a class when expanded; others skip it.

j_call clone_size d_call v_call cdr3_aa cdr3_nt
TRBJ2-1 NA TRBD2 TRBV5-4 CASSSPAGGPYNEQFF TGTGCCAGCAGCTCCCCAGCGGGAGGGCCCTACAATGAGCAGTTCTTC
TRBJ2-7 once NA TRBV9 CASSVGPFTYEQYF TGTGCCAGCAGCGTTGGGCCGTTCACCTACGAGCAGTACTTC
TRBJ1-1 once TRBD1 TRBV5-8 CASSLGRDRSLNTEAFF TGTGCCAGCAGCTTGGGACGGGACAGATCCCTGAACACTGAAGCTTTCTTT
TRBJ1-1 NA TRBD1 TRBV5-1 CASSPGTGSTEAFF TGCGCCAGCAGCCCCGGGACAGGGAGCACTGAAGCTTTCTTT
TRBJ2-7 NA TRBD1 TRBV28 CASSPRPGQGSYEQYF TGTGCCAGCAGTCCACGACCCGGACAGGGATCCTACGAGCAGTACTTC
TRBJ2-5 NA NA TRBV18 CASSPTIMETQYF TGTGCCAGCTCACCAACCATCATGGAGACCCAGTACTTC
TRBJ1-4 NA NA TRBV28 CASSFGTGEKLFF TGTGCCAGCAGTTTTGGAACGGGCGAAAAACTGTTTTTT
TRBJ1-3 NA NA TRBV6-6 CASSSRQVSGNTIYF TGTGCCAGCAGTTCTCGACAGGTCTCTGGAAACACCATATATTTT
TRBJ1-2 NA NA TRBV5-5 CASSLGVQASTYGYTF TGTGCCAGCAGCCTGGGTGTCCAGGCCTCAACCTATGGCTACACCTTC
TRBJ2-5 NA NA TRBV5-1 CASSLGSARTGETQYF TGCGCCAGCAGCTTGGGTAGCGCCAGGACGGGAGAGACCCAGTACTTC
TRBJ2-3 NA NA TRBV2 CASNSRGDTQYF TGTGCCAGCAATAGCAGAGGGGATACGCAGTATTTT
TRBJ2-4 once NA TRBV6-5 CASSLPGFKNIQYF TGTGCCAGCAGTTTGCCGGGATTCAAAAACATTCAGTACTTC
TRBJ2-3 NA NA TRBV2 CASSEASPGPSTDTQYF TGTGCCAGCAGTGAAGCTTCGCCGGGTCCCAGCACAGATACGCAGTATTTT
TRBJ1-2 NA NA TRBV20-1 CSAPHRTGYTF TGCAGTGCCCCTCACCGGACGGGCTACACCTTC
TRBJ2-3 NA TRBD2 TRBV2 CASGKMKSGASTDTQYF TGTGCCAGCGGGAAGATGAAGAGCGGGGCAAGCACAGATACGCAGTATTTT
TRBJ2-7 NA NA TRBV6-5 CASPAGTPCFEQYF TGTGCCAGTCCCGCCGGGACACCCTGTTTCGAGCAGTACTTC
TRBJ1-5 NA TRBD1 TRBV2 CASTGQGNQPQHF TGTGCCAGCACCGGACAGGGGAATCAGCCCCAGCATTTT
TRBJ2-3 NA TRBD1 TRBV19 CASSSPGQGPPDTQYF TGTGCCAGTAGTTCGCCGGGACAGGGTCCTCCAGATACGCAGTATTTT
TRBJ2-2 NA TRBD2 TRBV5-1 CASRRGANTGELFF TGCGCCAGCAGGCGGGGGGCGAACACCGGGGAGCTGTTTTTT
TRBJ2-6 NA NA TRBV9 CASSSLPGANVLTF TGTGCCAGCAGCTCCCTACCTGGGGCCAACGTCCTGACTTTC
TRBJ1-5 NA TRBD1 TRBV29-1 CSVGQGGNQPQHF TGCAGCGTTGGACAGGGCGGCAATCAGCCCCAGCATTTT
TRBJ1-4 NA NA TRBV5-1 CASSQNGTPEKLFF TGCGCCAGCAGCCAGAACGGGACGCCCGAAAAACTGTTTTTT
TRBJ2-3 NA TRBD2 TRBV5-1 CASSFVTSGTDTQYF TGCGCCAGCAGCTTCGTAACTAGCGGCACAGATACGCAGTATTTT
TRBJ2-7 NA NA TRBV6-1 CASSGVAYEQYF TGTGCCAGCAGTGGAGTCGCTTACGAGCAGTACTTC
TRBJ2-3 NA TRBD1 TRBV5-6 CASSLVTGSATDTQYF TGTGCCAGCAGCTTGGTGACAGGGTCCGCCACAGATACGCAGTATTTT
TRBJ1-5 NA NA TRBV20-1 CSAREGLPQHF TGCAGTGCTAGGGAGGGGCTCCCCCAGCATTTT
TRBJ2-1 NA NA TRBV5-1 CASSSVSGSYNEQFF TGCGCCAGCAGCTCCGTCAGTGGCTCTTACAATGAGCAGTTCTTC
TRBJ1-6 NA TRBD1 TRBV28 CASNPVTGGGSPLHF TGTGCCAGCAATCCAGTGACAGGGGGAGGTTCACCCCTCCACTTT
TRBJ2-3 NA NA TRBV12-2 CASRQVAGRADTQYF TGTGCAAGTCGACAAGTAGCGGGAAGAGCAGATACGCAGTATTTT
TRBJ2-3 NA NA TRBV7-2 CASSSTNWDTQYF TGTGCCAGCAGCTCAACAAATTGGGATACGCAGTATTTT
TRBJ2-5 once NA TRBV30 CAWSVSVGARETQYF TGTGCCTGGAGTGTATCGGTGGGGGCCCGAGAGACCCAGTACTTC
TRBJ2-1 once NA TRBV11-3 CASSHTSRNEQFF TGTGCCAGCAGCCATACCAGTCGCAATGAGCAGTTCTTC
TRBJ1-2 once TRBD1 TRBV5-4 CASSLKGGGYGYTF TGTGCCAGCAGCTTGAAAGGGGGCGGGTATGGCTACACCTTC
TRBJ1-3 NA TRBD1 TRBV7-2 CASQGQGATGNTIYF TGTGCCAGTCAAGGACAGGGGGCGACTGGAAACACCATATATTTT
TRBJ2-3 NA NA TRBV27 CASTSRQGLLADTQYF TGTGCCAGCACCTCTCGGCAGGGCCTTTTAGCAGATACGCAGTATTTT
TRBJ2-3 NA TRBD2 TRBV5-1 CASSLRTSGTSDTQYF TGCGCCAGCAGCTTGCGGACTAGCGGGACCTCAGATACGCAGTATTTT
TRBJ1-1 few TRBD1 TRBV27 CATQDRAWGEAFF TGTGCCACGCAGGACAGGGCTTGGGGTGAAGCTTTCTTT
TRBJ2-4 NA NA TRBV7-9 CASNKGSIQYF TGTGCCAGCAACAAAGGAAGCATTCAGTACTTC
TRBJ2-2 NA NA TRBV15 CATSRERQGGSGELFF TGTGCCACCAGCAGAGAAAGACAGGGAGGCTCCGGGGAGCTGTTTTTT
TRBJ2-7 once NA TRBV28 CASRPSRPGLSEQYF TGTGCCAGCAGACCCTCCCGGCCAGGACTATCCGAGCAGTACTTC
TRBJ2-5 NA NA TRBV11-3 CASSLDAAGETQYF TGTGCCAGCAGCTTAGATGCAGCTGGGGAGACCCAGTACTTC
TRBJ2-3 NA TRBD2 TRBV27 CASSSPTSGLGTDTQYF TGTGCCAGCAGTTCCCCCACTAGCGGATTAGGGACAGATACGCAGTATTTT
TRBJ2-7 once TRBD2 TRBV5-1 CASSLGLAGVTYEQYF TGCGCCAGCAGCTTGGGACTAGCGGGGGTTACCTACGAGCAGTACTTC
TRBJ2-1 NA NA TRBV7-9 CASSLRGGPSSYNEQFF TGTGCCAGCAGCTTGCGAGGGGGACCCAGCTCCTACAATGAGCAGTTCTTC
TRBJ2-3 NA TRBD2 TRBV5-1 CASSRLAGTDTQYF TGCGCCAGCAGTAGACTAGCTGGCACAGATACGCAGTATTTT
TRBJ2-7 NA TRBD1 TRBV9 CASSLGAGGLYEQYF TGTGCCAGCAGCCTAGGGGCAGGGGGTTTATACGAGCAGTACTTC
TRBJ2-1 once TRBD2 TRBV28 CASSSFPRGGSYNEQFF TGTGCCAGCAGTTCATTCCCAAGAGGCGGGAGTTACAATGAGCAGTTCTTC
TRBJ1-1 NA NA TRBV7-3 CASSLTGATLSEAFF TGTGCCAGCAGCTTAACTGGGGCCACATTATCTGAAGCTTTCTTT
TRBJ1-1 NA NA TRBV11-3 CASSSRGVNTEAFF TGTGCCAGCAGCTCCCGGGGGGTGAACACTGAAGCTTTCTTT
TRBJ1-2 NA TRBD1 TRBV28 CATNTGGRYGYTF TGTGCCACAAACACAGGGGGACGCTATGGCTACACCTTC
TRBJ2-3 NA NA TRBV15 CATSRREGADTQYF TGTGCCACCAGCAGAAGGGAGGGGGCAGATACGCAGTATTTT
TRBJ2-6 NA NA TRBV5-1 CASSLQPFSGANVLTF TGCGCCAGCAGCTTACAGCCTTTCTCTGGGGCCAACGTCCTGACTTTC
TRBJ2-5 NA NA TRBV4-1 CASSQSPARDGKETQYF TGCGCCAGCAGCCAATCACCGGCGCGGGACGGGAAGGAGACCCAGTACTTC
TRBJ1-2 NA NA TRBV28 CASWANYGYTF TGTGCCAGCTGGGCCAACTATGGCTACACCTTC
TRBJ1-4 few NA TRBV14 CASSHPGAGEKLFF TGTGCCAGCAGCCACCCGGGGGCAGGGGAAAAACTGTTTTTT